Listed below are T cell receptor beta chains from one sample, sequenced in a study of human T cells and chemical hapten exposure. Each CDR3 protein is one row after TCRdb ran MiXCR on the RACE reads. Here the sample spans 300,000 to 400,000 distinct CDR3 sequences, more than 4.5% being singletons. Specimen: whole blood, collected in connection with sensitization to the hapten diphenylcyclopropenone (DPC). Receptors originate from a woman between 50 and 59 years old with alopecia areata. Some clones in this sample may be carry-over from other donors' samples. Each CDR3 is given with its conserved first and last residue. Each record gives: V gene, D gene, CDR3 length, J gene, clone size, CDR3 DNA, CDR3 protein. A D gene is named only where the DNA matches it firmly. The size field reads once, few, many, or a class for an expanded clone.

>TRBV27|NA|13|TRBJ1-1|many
TGTGCCAGCAGTTTATCCAGCAGCACTGAAGCTTTCTTT
CASSLSSSTEAFF
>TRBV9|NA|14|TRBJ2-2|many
TGTGCCAGCAGCGTAGACCCCACCACCGGGGAGCTGTTTTTT
CASSVDPTTGELFF
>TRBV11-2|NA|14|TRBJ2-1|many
TGTGCCAGCAGCGTATTAGCGAGAGCCAATGAGCAGTTCTTC
CASSVLARANEQFF
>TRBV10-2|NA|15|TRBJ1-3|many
TGCGCCAGCAGTTTTTTGAAGGACTCTGGAAACACCATATATTTT
CASSFLKDSGNTIYF
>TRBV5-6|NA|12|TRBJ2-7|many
TGTGCCAGCTCAATGGGGGTGCACGAGCAGTACTTC
CASSMGVHEQYF
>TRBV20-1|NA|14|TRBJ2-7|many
TGCAGTGCAAAGGGGAGGGGGTTCTCCTACGAGCAGTACTTC
CSAKGRGFSYEQYF
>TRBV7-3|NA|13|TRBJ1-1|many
TGTGCCAGCAGCTTAAGAGGGGGCACTGAAGCTTTCTTT
CASSLRGGTEAFF
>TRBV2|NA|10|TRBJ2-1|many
TGTGCCACAGGGGTTAGGGAGCAGTTCTTC
CATGVREQFF
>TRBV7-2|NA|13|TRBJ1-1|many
TGTGCCAGCAGCTTAGCGCTGGCCACTGAAGCTTTCTTT
CASSLALATEAFF
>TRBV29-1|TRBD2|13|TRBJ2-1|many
TGCAGCGTTGGGAGCGGGAGAGGAAATGAGCAGTTCTTC
CSVGSGRGNEQFF